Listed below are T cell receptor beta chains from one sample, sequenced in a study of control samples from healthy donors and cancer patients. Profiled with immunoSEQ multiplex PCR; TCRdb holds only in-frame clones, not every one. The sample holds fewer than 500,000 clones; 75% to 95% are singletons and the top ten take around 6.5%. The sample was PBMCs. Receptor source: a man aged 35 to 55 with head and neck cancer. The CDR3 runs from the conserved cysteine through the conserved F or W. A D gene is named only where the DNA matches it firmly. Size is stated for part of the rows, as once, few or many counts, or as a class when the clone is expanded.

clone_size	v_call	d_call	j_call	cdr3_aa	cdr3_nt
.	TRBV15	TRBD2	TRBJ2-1	CATSSPERREGPPEQFF	TGTGCCACCAGCAGCCCCGAGAGGCGGGAGGGCCCACCGGAGCAGTTCTTC
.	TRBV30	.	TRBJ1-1	CAWSVQGEAFF	TGTGCCTGGAGTGTACAGGGTGAAGCTTTCTTT
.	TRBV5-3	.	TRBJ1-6	CARSFWTENSPLHF	TGTGCCAGAAGCTTTTGGACTGAGAATTCACCCCTCCACTTT
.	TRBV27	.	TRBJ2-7	CASSPGAVREQYF	TGTGCCAGCAGTCCCGGGGCGGTTCGCGAGCAGTACTTC
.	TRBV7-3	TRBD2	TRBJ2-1	CASSLMREGRNEQFF	TGTGCCAGCAGCTTAATGAGGGAGGGCCGAAATGAGCAGTTCTTC
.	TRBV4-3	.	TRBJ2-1	CASSQEMVRVNEQFF	TGCGCCAGCAGCCAGGAGATGGTTCGGGTAAATGAGCAGTTCTTC
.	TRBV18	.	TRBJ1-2	CASSPIYDPRGGYTF	TGTGCCAGCTCACCTATCTACGACCCGAGGGGGGGCTACACCTTC
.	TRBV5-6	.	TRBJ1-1	CASSLVAQKVNTEAFF	TGTGCCAGCAGCTTGGTCGCACAGAAGGTGAACACTGAAGCTTTCTTT
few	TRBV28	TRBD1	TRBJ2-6	CASLTVRDRGTNVLTF	TGTGCCAGCCTTACGGTTAGGGACAGGGGAACCAACGTCCTGACTTTC
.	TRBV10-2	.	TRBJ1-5	CASSVSNLLQGQPQHF	TGCGCCAGCAGTGTTTCAAACCTTCTCCAGGGACAGCCCCAGCATTTT
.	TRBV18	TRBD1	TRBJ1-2	CASSPWTGSYGYTF	TGTGCCAGCTCACCTTGGACAGGTAGCTATGGCTACACCTTC
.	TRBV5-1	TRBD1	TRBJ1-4	CASSRGQGSEKLFF	TGCGCCAGCAGCAGGGGACAGGGAAGTGAAAAACTGTTTTTT
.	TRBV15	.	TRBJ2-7	CATSRDLGTLISYEQYF	TGTGCCACCAGCAGAGATCTGGGCACCTTAATCTCCTACGAGCAGTACTTC
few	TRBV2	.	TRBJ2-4	CASSDTQRLAKNIQYF	TGTGCCAGCAGTGATACGCAGCGACTAGCCAAAAACATTCAGTACTTC
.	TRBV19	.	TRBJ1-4	CATSEVGLNEKLFF	TGTGCCACCTCAGAGGTAGGGCTTAATGAAAAACTGTTTTTT
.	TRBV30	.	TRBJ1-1	CALSKRGTEAFF	TGTGCCTTGAGCAAGAGGGGTACTGAAGCTTTCTTT
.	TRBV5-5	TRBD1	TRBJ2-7	CASTLPDRATYEQYF	TGTGCCAGCACCCTCCCCGACAGGGCCACCTACGAGCAGTACTTC
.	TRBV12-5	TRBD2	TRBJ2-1	CASGLTTTSGQFF	TGTGCTAGTGGTTTGACCACGACTAGCGGGCAGTTCTTC
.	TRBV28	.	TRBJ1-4	CASSLISELGKKLFF	TGTGCCAGCAGTTTAATTTCCGAGTTAGGCAAAAAACTGTTTTTT
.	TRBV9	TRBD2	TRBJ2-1	CASGRTGGHEQFF	TGTGCCAGCGGTAGAACGGGAGGGCATGAGCAGTTCTTC
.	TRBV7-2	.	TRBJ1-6	CASSWDPTEPSSPLHF	TGTGCCAGCAGCTGGGACCCGACAGAGCCTTCCTCACCCCTCCACTTT
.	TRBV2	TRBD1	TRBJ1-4	CASTQDRGREKLFF	TGTGCCAGCACTCAGGACAGGGGTCGGGAAAAACTGTTTTTT
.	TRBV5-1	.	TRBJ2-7	CASSLVGEKAYEQYF	TGCGCCAGCAGCTTGGTCGGAGAAAAGGCCTACGAGCAGTACTTC
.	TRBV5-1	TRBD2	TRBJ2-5	CASSLSSGGNQETQYF	TGCGCCAGCAGCTTGAGTAGCGGGGGGAACCAAGAGACCCAGTACTTC
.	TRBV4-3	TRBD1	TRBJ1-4	CASSPYRGEGEKLFF	TGCGCCAGCAGCCCATACAGGGGGGAAGGAGAAAAACTGTTTTTT
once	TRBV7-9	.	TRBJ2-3	CASVGPFSEAGDTQYF	TGTGCCAGCGTTGGCCCCTTCTCGGAAGCAGGAGATACGCAGTATTTT
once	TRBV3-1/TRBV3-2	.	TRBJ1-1	CASSQKGFGAFF	TGTGCCAGCAGCCAAAAGGGGTTTGGGGCTTTCTTT
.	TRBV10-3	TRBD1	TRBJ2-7	CAISKGQGASYEQYF	TGTGCCATCAGTAAGGGACAGGGGGCGTCTTACGAGCAGTACTTC
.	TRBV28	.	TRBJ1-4	CASSARGEKLFF	TGTGCCAGCAGTGCCAGGGGTGAAAAACTGTTTTTT
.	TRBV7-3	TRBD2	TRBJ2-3	CASSLMTSGRRDTQYF	TGTGCCAGCAGCTTAATGACTAGCGGGAGGCGAGATACGCAGTATTTT
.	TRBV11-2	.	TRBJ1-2	CASSLGGLSGYTF	TGTGCCAGCAGCTTAGGGGGTCTATCTGGCTACACCTTC
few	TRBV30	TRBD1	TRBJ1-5	CAWSLGTGRNQPQHF	TGTGCCTGGAGTCTTGGGACAGGACGTAATCAGCCCCAGCATTTT
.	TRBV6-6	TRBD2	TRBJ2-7	CASSYSTSGRSYEQYF	TGTGCCAGCAGTTACTCGACTAGCGGGAGGTCCTACGAGCAGTACTTC
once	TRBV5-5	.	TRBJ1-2	CASSFGGNYGYTF	TGTGCCAGCAGCTTCGGAGGGAACTATGGCTACACCTTC
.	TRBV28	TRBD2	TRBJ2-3	CASSLSLAGGGYTQYF	TGTGCCAGCAGTTTAAGCCTAGCGGGAGGGGGGTATACGCAGTATTTT
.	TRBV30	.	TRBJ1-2	CAWSRTNYGYTF	TGTGCCTGGAGTAGGACAAACTATGGCTACACCTTC
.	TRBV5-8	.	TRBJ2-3	CASSSRDLWWSDTQYF	TGTGCCAGCAGCTCGCGGGACCTCTGGTGGTCAGATACGCAGTATTTT
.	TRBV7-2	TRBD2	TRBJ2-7	CASSFPSPGAGAYEQYF	TGTGCCAGCAGCTTCCCCAGCCCAGGAGCGGGAGCCTACGAGCAGTACTTC
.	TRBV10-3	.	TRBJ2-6	CAIRFGPGANVLTF	TGTGCCATCAGGTTTGGCCCTGGGGCCAACGTCCTGACTTTC
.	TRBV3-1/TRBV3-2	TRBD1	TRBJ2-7	CASSHGTGGPYEQYF	TGTGCCAGCAGCCACGGGACAGGGGGCCCCTACGAGCAGTACTTC
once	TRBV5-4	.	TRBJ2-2	CALAEGLNTGELFF	TGTGCCCTGGCTGAGGGGTTGAACACCGGGGAGCTGTTTTTT